Presented here are 21 T cell receptor beta chains from one specimen sequenced in a study of blood T cell repertoires in COVID-19. TCRdb's table, derived via immunoSEQ multiplex PCR, lists solely in-frame clones and lacks some. In the table there are 350,000 to 450,000 clones, 85% of which are singletons. The specimen was peripheral blood. The receptors shown here come from a woman aged 18-35 years with acute or convalescent COVID-19.

As to this clone: One junction end does not reproduce the germline sequence, and a read error may be involved. This chain connects TRBV7-2 to TRBJ2-6; D gene uncertain. Germline values: CDR1 SGHTA, CDR2 FQGNSA. The CDR3 covers 12 residues. The CDR3 is CASSLAAAPLAF. The DNA of the CDR3 is TGTGCCAGCAGCTTAGCGGCGGCACCTTTGGCTTTC. The full variable domain, rest sourced from reference TRBV7-2 and TRBJ2-6, is GAGVSQSPSNKVTEKGKDVELRCDPISGHTALYWYRQSLGQGLEFLIYFQGNSAPDKSGLPSDRFSAERTGGSVSTLTIQRTQQEDSAVYLCASSLAAAPLAFGAGSRLTVL.

The chain employs TRBV28 and TRBJ2-7; 7 bases line up with TRBD1. The CDR3 has 14 amino acids. The V gene's germline CDR1 is MDHEN and CDR2 SYDVKM. V dropped 6 bases and J dropped 2; count of bases not matched to a gene: 7. The CDR3 bases are TGTGCCAGCAGAGGACAGGACCTAACCTACGAGCAGTACTTC. It yields the protein CASRGQDLTYEQYF. Combining the CDR3 with reference TRBV28 and TRBJ2-7 gives the whole variable domain DVKVTQSSRYLVKRTGEKVFLECVQDMDHENMFWYRQDPGLGLRLIYFSYDVKMKEKGDIPEGYSVSREKKERFSLILESASTNQTSMYLCASRGQDLTYEQYFGPGTRLTVT.

The rearrangement links TRBV4-1 to TRBJ2-1; 9 nucleotides match TRBD1. J was trimmed by 7 bases and V by 4 bases; bases with no gene match: 17. The CDR3 is 18 residues long. CDR1 is MGHRA, CDR2 YSYEKL, per germline. CDR3 nucleotides: TGCGCCAGCAGCCCCTTCCTTTTCCGGGACAGGGAGGGGAATGAGCAGTTCTTC. Protein: CASSPFLFRDREGNEQFF.

This clone has a handful of counts. The J gene is TRBJ1-5, the V gene TRBV28, with D perhaps matching TRBD1 (5 bases). Per germline, CDR1 MDHEN and CDR2 SYDVKM. The CDR3 covers 14 residues. The V end lost 5 bases, the J end lost 6 bases, and 14 bases lay between the germline ends. The CDR3 DNA reads as TGTGCCAGCAGTCAGGGACTTTCGGGTCAGCCCCAGCATTTT. Translated: CASSQGLSGQPQHF.

This rearrangement joins TRBV3-1 (or the pseudogene TRBV3-2) to TRBJ1-2, with TRBD1 as a possible D gene (6 bases). V dropped 1 base and J dropped 4 bases, with 7 bases sitting between them. The CDR3 consists of 13 residues. The V gene's germline CDR1 is LGHDT and CDR2 YNNKEL (reference sequence). Here the CDR3 reads CASSQGGLYGYTF. CDR3 coding DNA: TGTGCCAGCAGCCAAGGGGGGCTCTATGGCTACACCTTC.

This sequence joins TRBV2 and TRBJ2-5; 10 nucleotides align to TRBD2. The CDR3 loop spans 15 amino acids. Unmatched junction bases numbered 8, after V lost 5 bases and J lost 5 bases. The germline gives CDR1 SNHLY, CDR2 FYNNEI. Here the CDR3 DNA reads TGTGCCAGCAGTTTAAGCGGGGGGGCCATCGAGACCCAGTACTTC. This codes for CASSLSGGAIETQYF.

V and J are TRBV11-2 and TRBJ2-5, with unresolved D. The CDR3 is 14 residues long. Trimming pared 0 bases from V and 1 base from J, leaving 6 bases between. Germline CDR1 SGHAT, CDR2 FQNNGV. CDR3 bases: TGTGCCAGCAGCTTAGATACGGTCCAAGAGACCCAGTACTTC. Translation: CASSLDTVQETQYF.

The V gene is TRBV4-1, the J gene TRBJ1-2, with a weak D call TRBD1 (5 bases). The CDR3 spans 15 residues. Germline CDR1 reads MGHRA; CDR2 reads YSYEKL. Trimming took 4 bases from V and 2 from J, leaving 14 bases between them. Written as DNA, the CDR3 is TGCGCCAGCAGCCCCAGCCCCGGGGGAAACTATGGCTACACCTTC. Translated, it gives CASSPSPGGNYGYTF.

This clone was recorded once. The rearrangement links TRBV7-8 to TRBJ2-3, with a tentative D call TRBD1 (7 bases). Trimming removed 2 bases at V and 1 base at J, with 16 bases between. Germline assignment: CDR1 SGHVS and CDR2 FQNEAQ. The CDR3 runs 17 residues. In DNA, the CDR3 is TGTGCCAGCAGCTTAACCCCGACAGGGACTGGCACAGATACGCAGTATTTT. Amino acid sequence: CASSLTPTGTGTDTQYF.

The chain carries TRBV19 and TRBJ2-2; 10 bases fit TRBD1. The CDR3 has 18 residues. Looked up from germline, CDR1 is LNHDA and CDR2 is SQIVND (reference sequence). V was pared by 1 base and J by 5 bases, with 10 bases of the junction left unmatched. CDR3 amino acids: CASSIVRGTGAFTGELFF. CDR3 bases: TGTGCCAGTAGTATAGTAAGAGGGACAGGGGCTTTTACCGGGGAGCTGTTTTTT.

CDR3 in amino acids: CASSEGVGGGVVDTQYF. The CDR3 DNA reads TGTGCCAGCAGTGAGGGAGTAGGCGGGGGGGTCGTAGATACGCAGTATTTT. This sequence joins TRBV2 and TRBJ2-3; 9 positions match TRBD2. The CDR3 is 17 residues long. Germline values: CDR1 SNHLY, CDR2 FYNNEI. V shed 3 bases, J shed 5 bases, and the junction held 12 bases outside the gene matches.

The chain is built from TRBV19 and TRBJ1-1; 9 bases line up with TRBD1. Germline CDR1 is LNHDA and CDR2 is SQIVND (reference sequence). The CDR3 extends over 13 amino acids. V shed 8 bases and J 1 base; nucleotides not matched to a gene: 2. As DNA, the CDR3 is TGTGCCAGTGGGACAGGGACGAACACTGAAGCTTTCTTT. It encodes CASGTGTNTEAFF.

The chain recombines TRBV19 with TRBJ1-1, with D perhaps matching TRBD1 (6 bases). This CDR3 is built from 14 residues. CDR1 LNHDA and CDR2 SQIVND come from the germline V gene (reference sequence). With 5 bases removed from V and 2 bases from J, the gap between germline ends came to 12 bases. DNA of the CDR3: TGTGCCAGTAGTGAAGGACAGCTTAACACTGAAGCTTTCTTT. Its translation: CASSEGQLNTEAFF. Drawing the rest from reference TRBV19 and TRBJ1-1, the complete variable domain is DGGITQSPKYLFRKEGQNVTLSCEQNLNHDAMYWYRQDPGQGLRLIYYSQIVNDFQKGDIAEGYSVSREKKESFPLTVTSAQKNPTAFYLCASSEGQLNTEAFFGQGTRLTVV.

CDR3 DNA sequence: TGTGCCAGCAGCTTAGATCCGACAGCTGGGGCCAACGTCCTGACTTTC. Amino acid sequence: CASSLDPTAGANVLTF. The chain has TRBV7-9 and TRBJ2-6; D perhaps matches TRBD1 (5 bases). The CDR3 is 16 amino acids. The germline V gene encodes CDR1 SEHNR and CDR2 FQNEAQ (reference sequence). The V gene lost 1 base and the J gene lost 2 bases, with 9 bases spanning the gap.

The chain couples TRBV6-5 to TRBJ1-1; D remains unclear. The germline V gene has CDR1 MNHEY and CDR2 SVGAGI. The V end lost 2 bases, the J end lost 6 bases, and 7 bases lay between the germline ends. The length of the CDR3 is 12 residues. This CDR3 is CASSYERAEAFF. CDR3 DNA sequence: TGTGCCAGCAGTTACGAGAGGGCTGAAGCTTTCTTT.

The chain recombines TRBV18 with TRBJ1-2; unclear D gene. The CDR3 consists of 13 residues. Germline CDR1 KGHSH, CDR2 LQKENI. Between the trimmed V and J ends, which lost 2 bases and 8 bases, there was a span of 12 bases. The CDR3 DNA reads as TGTGCCAGCTCACCATCGGGGAGTGAGGGCTACACCTTC. Translated, it gives CASSPSGSEGYTF.

The chain links TRBV4-1 to TRBJ1-1, with 7 nucleotides matching TRBD1. V was pared by 5 bases and J by 6 bases, with 6 bases of the junction left unmatched. Looked up from germline, CDR1 is MGHRA and CDR2 is YSYEKL. CDR3 length: 13 amino acids. The CDR3 nucleotides read TGCGCCAGCAGCTTCCAGGGGGGACCTGAAGCTTTCTTT. Its translation is CASSFQGGPEAFF.

The chain employs TRBV4-1 and TRBJ2-7; no clear D gene. The germline V gene encodes CDR1 MGHRA and CDR2 YSYEKL. The V end was cut by 4 bases, the J end by 3 bases, with 19 bases between. This CDR3 has 16 amino acids. The CDR3 reads CASSPQDTMNLYEQYF. CDR3 DNA sequence: TGCGCCAGCAGCCCGCAAGACACAATGAACCTCTACGAGCAGTACTTC.

This chain connects TRBV24-1 to TRBJ1-4; TRBD1 is a possible D gene (5 bases). Trimming removed 5 bases from V and 5 bases from J, with 11 bases in between. Germline CDR1 KGHDR, CDR2 SFDVKD. CDR3 size: 14 residues. The CDR3 nucleotides read TGTGCCACCAGTGGAAGGGGTTCGAATGAAAAACTGTTTTTT. Residues: CATSGRGSNEKLFF.

This rearrangement joins TRBV19 to TRBJ2-2; 11 bases are shared with TRBD1. The CDR3 spans 15 residues. Germline CDR1 and CDR2: LNHDA and SQIVND (reference sequence). After removal of 3 bases from V and 7 bases from J, the junction contained 4 bases not matched to a gene. The CDR3 loop reads CASSMDRGPDGELFF. The DNA of the CDR3 is TGTGCCAGTAGTATGGACAGGGGGCCGGACGGGGAGCTGTTTTTT.

The chain is built from TRBV5-1 and TRBJ1-2, with D possibly matching TRBD1 (6 bases). This CDR3 is built from 15 residues. Germline CDR1 reads SGHRS; CDR2 reads YFSETQ. The ends were cut back, 4 bases at V and 1 base at J, with 14 bases in the middle. The CDR3 nucleotides are TGCGCCAGCAGCGCGGCGACAGGAGGTAACTATGGCTACACCTTC. It is translated as CASSAATGGNYGYTF.